The following is a T cell receptor (beta chain) sequence with its context. Its antigen is unknown. This entry belongs to a study of regulatory T cells in long-lasting Graves disease. General study findings and limits: TRBV28, TRBJ1-2 and TRBJ2-5 emerged as the favored segments in persistent disease.

The trim removed 2 bases at V and 2 bases at J, leaving 8 bases unmatched. The CDR3 sequence is 17 residues long. The V gene's germline CDR1 is LGHDT and CDR2 YNNKEL (reference sequence). iRepertoire HTBI primers and Arm-PCR of CDR3 regions built TCR beta libraries. MiXCR, run by TCRdb on the multiplex PCR reads, gives a single entry per CDR3 protein. The sample gives almost 450,000 distinct CDR3 sequences, roughly 15% of which show up once; around a tenth is in the top ten. This sample's time point: newly diagnosed GD, antithyroid drugs for less than 3 months. The TCR library was prepared using RNA isolated from PBMCs. This sample was shared with a second study, whose subject was T cells in Graves' hyperthyroidism and ophthalmopathy. This second report adds: HTBI primers drove first-round RT-PCR of the TCR CDR3.

The sequenced sample was peripheral blood mononuclear cells (PBMCs), obtained at new diagnosis, from a patient treated with antithyroid drugs. This chain connects TRBV3-1 to TRBJ2-1; 8 bases agree with TRBD2. This sequence was found in a woman younger than 45 with Graves disease. The CDR3 DNA follows: TGTGCCAGCAGCCAAAGAGGTAGGGGACTAGCCTACAATGAGCAGTTCTTC. Amino acid sequence: CASSQRGRGLAYNEQFF.